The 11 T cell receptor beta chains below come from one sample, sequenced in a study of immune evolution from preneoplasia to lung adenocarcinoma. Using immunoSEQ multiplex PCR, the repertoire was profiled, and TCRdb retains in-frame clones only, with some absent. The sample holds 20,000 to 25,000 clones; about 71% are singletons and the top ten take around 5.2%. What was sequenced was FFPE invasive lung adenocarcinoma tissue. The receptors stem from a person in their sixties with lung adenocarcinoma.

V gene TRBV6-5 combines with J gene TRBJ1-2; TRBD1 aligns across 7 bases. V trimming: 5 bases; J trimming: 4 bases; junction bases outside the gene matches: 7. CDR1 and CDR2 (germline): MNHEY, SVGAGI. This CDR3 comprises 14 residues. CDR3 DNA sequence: TGTGCCAGCAGTCCCTTACAGGGGTCCTATGGCTACACCTTC. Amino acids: CASSPLQGSYGYTF.

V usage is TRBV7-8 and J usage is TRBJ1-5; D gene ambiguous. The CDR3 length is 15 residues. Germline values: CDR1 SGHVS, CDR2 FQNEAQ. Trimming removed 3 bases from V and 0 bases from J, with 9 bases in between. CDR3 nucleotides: TGTGCCAGCAGCTTGCTTTGGTTTAGCAATCAGCCCCAGCATTTT. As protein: CASSLLWFSNQPQHF.

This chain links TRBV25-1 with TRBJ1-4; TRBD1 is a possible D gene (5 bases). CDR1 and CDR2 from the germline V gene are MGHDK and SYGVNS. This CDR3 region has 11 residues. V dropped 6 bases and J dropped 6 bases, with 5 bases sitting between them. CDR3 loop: CASSRDEKLFF. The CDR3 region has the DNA TGTGCCAGCAGCAGGGATGAAAAACTGTTTTTT. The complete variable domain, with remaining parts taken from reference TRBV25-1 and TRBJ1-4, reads EADIYQTPRYLVIGTGKKITLECSQTMGHDKMYWYQQDPGMELHLIHYSYGVNSTEKGDLSSESTVSRIRTEHFPLTLESARPSHTSQYLCASSRDEKLFFGSGTQLSVL.

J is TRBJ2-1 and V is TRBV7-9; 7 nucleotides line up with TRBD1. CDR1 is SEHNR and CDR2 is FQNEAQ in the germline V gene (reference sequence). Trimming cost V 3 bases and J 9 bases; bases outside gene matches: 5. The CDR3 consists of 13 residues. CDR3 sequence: CASSFYRGGEQFF. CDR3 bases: TGTGCCAGCAGCTTTTACAGGGGTGGTGAGCAGTTCTTC. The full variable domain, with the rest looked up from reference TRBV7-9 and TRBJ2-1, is DTGVSQNPRHKITKRGQNVTFRCDPISEHNRLYWYRQTLGQGPEFLTYFQNEAQLEKSRLLSDRFSAERPKGSFSTLEIQRTEQGDSAMYLCASSFYRGGEQFFGPGTRLTVL.

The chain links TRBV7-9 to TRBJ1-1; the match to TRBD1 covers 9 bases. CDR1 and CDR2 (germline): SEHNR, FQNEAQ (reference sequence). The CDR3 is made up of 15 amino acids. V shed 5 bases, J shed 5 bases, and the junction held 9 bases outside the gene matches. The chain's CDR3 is CASSLIQGASTEAFF. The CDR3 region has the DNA TGTGCCAGCAGCCTAATACAGGGGGCTTCGACTGAAGCTTTCTTT.

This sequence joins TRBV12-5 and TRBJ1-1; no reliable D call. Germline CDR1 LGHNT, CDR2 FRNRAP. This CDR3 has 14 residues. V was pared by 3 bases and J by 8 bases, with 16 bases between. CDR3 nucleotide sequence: TGTGCTAGTGGTTTAGGATTCACGGCTCCCGAAGCTTTCTTT. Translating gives CASGLGFTAPEAFF.

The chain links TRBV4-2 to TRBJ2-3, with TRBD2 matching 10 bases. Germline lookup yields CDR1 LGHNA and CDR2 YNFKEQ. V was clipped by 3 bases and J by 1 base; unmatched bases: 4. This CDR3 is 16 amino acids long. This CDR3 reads CASSHGTSVRTDTQYF. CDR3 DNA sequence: TGTGCCAGCAGCCACGGGACTAGCGTACGCACAGATACGCAGTATTTT.

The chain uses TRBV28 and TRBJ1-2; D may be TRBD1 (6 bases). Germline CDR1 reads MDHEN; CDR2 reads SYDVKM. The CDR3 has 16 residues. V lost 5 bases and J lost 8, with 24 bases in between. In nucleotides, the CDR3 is TGTGCCAGCAGTCCAGCGGGGGGCGCGTCCTTAGGGGGCTACACCTTC. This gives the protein CASSPAGGASLGGYTF.

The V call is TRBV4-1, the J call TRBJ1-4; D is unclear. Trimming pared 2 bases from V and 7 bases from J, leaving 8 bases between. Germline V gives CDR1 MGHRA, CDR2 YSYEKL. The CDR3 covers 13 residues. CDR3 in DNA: TGCGCCAGCAGCCAACCTAACGGTGAAAAACTGTTTTTT. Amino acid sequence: CASSQPNGEKLFF.

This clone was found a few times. For the CDR3, the DNA is TGCGCCAGCAGCTCGGGACAGGGCATGGAGACCCAGTACTTC. It is translated as CASSSGQGMETQYF. The chain combines TRBV5-1 with TRBJ2-5; 9 positions agree with TRBD1. Germline values: CDR1 SGHRS, CDR2 YFSETQ. J lost 5 bases, V lost 3 bases, and 5 bases had no gene match. The length of the CDR3 is 14 residues.

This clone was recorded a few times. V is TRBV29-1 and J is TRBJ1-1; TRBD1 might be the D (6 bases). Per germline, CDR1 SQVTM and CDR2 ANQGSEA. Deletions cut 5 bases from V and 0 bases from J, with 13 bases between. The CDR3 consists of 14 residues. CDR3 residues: CSVHRVGMNTEAFF. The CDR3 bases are TGCAGCGTTCACAGGGTGGGGATGAACACTGAAGCTTTCTTT.